Given below is one T cell receptor (beta chain) in context. These data come from a study of tumor-infiltrating lymphocytes in primary liver carcinoma. Germline DNA was also extracted, while the blood RNA originated from unsorted whole blood. Starting material of roughly 0.45 ug total RNA yielded TCR beta cDNA via a constant-region primer. Three nested multiplex PCR rounds, a slightly modified ARM-PCR method, built the TCR beta libraries. TRBV1-TRBV30 forward primers and a C-beta reverse primer were used in the first two PCR rounds, which each ran for approximately 11 cycles. Using its own MiXCR run on the multiplex PCR reads, TCRdb lists one record per CDR3 protein. The data show about 180,000 distinct CDR3 sequences, with roughly 60% seen just once and approximately 65% held by the top ten. The CDR3 spans 13 residues. V gave up 8 bases and J gave up 2 bases, with 10 bases separating them. Germline V gene sequence: CDR1 SEHNR, CDR2 FQNEAQ (reference sequence).

The sequence came from a middle-aged man with primary liver carcinoma and hepatitis B virus infection. The sample taken for sequencing was peripheral blood. The V gene is TRBV7-9, the J gene TRBJ1-5; D uncertain. CDR3 in amino acids: CASAAPGNQPQHF. The CDR3 DNA reads as TGTGCCAGCGCAGCCCCGGGCAATCAGCCCCAGCATTTT. The full variable domain, its missing parts supplied by reference TRBV7-9 and TRBJ1-5, is DTGVSQNPRHKITKRGQNVTFRCDPISEHNRLYWYRQTLGQGPEFLTYFQNEAQLEKSRLLSDRFSAERPKGSFSTLEIQRTEQGDSAMYLCASAAPGNQPQHFGDGTRLSIL.